The next 32 T cell receptor beta chains were all read from a single sample in a study of metastatic and nonmetastatic thyroid tumors. Every patient was untreated before thyroid surgery. TCRdb used MiXCR to call clones anew from the PCR reads. The sample lists some 33,000 clones; 11% were seen once. The sample was blood. The receptor source for this set is a female donor with papillary thyroid cancer or a benign thyroid nodule (not recorded which). Some clones in this sample may be carry-over from other donors' samples.

This chain joins TRBV15 and TRBJ2-2; tentatively, D is TRBD1 (6 bases). The CDR3 totals 16 residues. Trimming took off 1 base at V and 8 bases at J, with 17 bases between the two ends. The V gene's germline CDR1 is LNHNV and CDR2 YYDKDF (reference sequence). CDR3 bases: TGTGCCACCAGCAGAGGTAGCTGGGGGCAGGCTGGGGAGCTGTTTTTT. Encoded protein: CATSRGSWGQAGELFF.

This clone was picked up many times. This chain joins TRBV11-3 and TRBJ1-4, with 7 positions matching TRBD1. This CDR3 is built from 18 residues. The germline gives CDR1 SGHNT, CDR2 YENEEA. Germline trimming cut 5 bases from V and 7 bases from J; bases unmatched to any gene: 19. CDR3 sequence: CASSRRQGTGLMLEKLFF. As DNA, the CDR3 is TGTGCCAGCAGCCGCAGACAGGGAACTGGGCTAATGCTTGAAAAACTGTTTTTT.

This clone was seen many times. CDR3 amino acids: CASSSGQLTYEQYF. In nucleotides, the CDR3 is TGTGCCAGCAGTTCCGGACAGCTTACCTACGAGCAGTACTTC. The V and J genes are TRBV27 and TRBJ2-7; possibly TRBD1 for D (6 bases). The V gene lost 4 bases and the J gene lost 2 bases, with 12 bases spanning the gap. The CDR3 has 14 residues. Germline CDR1 MNHEY, CDR2 SMNVEV (reference sequence).

The V gene is TRBV27, the J gene TRBJ1-4; D possibly corresponds to TRBD1 (5 bases). The length of the CDR3 is 13 residues. CDR1 is MNHEY and CDR2 is SMNVEV in the germline V gene (reference sequence). Trimming pared 5 bases from V and 7 bases from J, leaving 11 bases between. The CDR3 bases are TGTGCCAGCAGTAGGCAGGGTGTTGAAAAACTGTTTTTT. It is translated as CASSRQGVEKLFF.

The sample holds many counts of this clone. The chain links TRBV30 to TRBJ1-5, with D perhaps TRBD1 (5 bases). The CDR3 is made up of 15 amino acids. In germline, CDR1 is GTSNPN, CDR2 SVGIG (reference sequence). V lost 2 bases to trimming and J lost 5 bases, with 16 bases between them. This CDR3 reads CAWSPRGKGDQPQHF. DNA of the CDR3: TGTGCCTGGAGTCCCCGAGGGAAAGGGGATCAGCCCCAGCATTTT.

Many counts were recorded for this clone. The V call is TRBV20-1, the J call TRBJ1-4, with TRBD1 matching over 7 bases. Germline V gene lookup returns CDR1 DFQATT and CDR2 SNEGSKA (reference sequence). The CDR3 totals 14 residues. The V and J ends lost 4 bases and 8 bases, in that order; junction bases with no gene match: 10. DNA for the CDR3: TGCAGTGCTACTCAAGGGGGCGCAGGGGAAAAACTGTTTTTT. This encodes CSATQGGAGEKLFF.

V is TRBV11-2 and J is TRBJ2-3; maybe TRBD1 (6 bases). Per the germline V gene, CDR1 is SGHAT and CDR2 is FQNNGV. V shed 1 base and J shed 3 bases, with 20 bases lying between them. The CDR3 runs 18 residues. The CDR3 sequence: CASSLVVDRTSHTDTQYF. CDR3 nucleotides: TGTGCCAGCAGCTTAGTTGTAGACAGGACGTCGCATACAGATACGCAGTATTTT.

V gene TRBV7-8 combines with J gene TRBJ1-1; TRBD1 might be the D (6 bases). The CDR3 is 12 residues long. The germline V gene has CDR1 SGHVS and CDR2 FQNEAQ. Trimming pared 6 bases from V and 5 bases from J, leaving 10 bases between. CDR3 amino acids: CASSQGLTEAFF. In DNA, the CDR3 is TGTGCCAGCAGTCAGGGGTTAACTGAAGCTTTCTTT.

This clone was recorded many times. CDR3 sequence: CATLASGRRGGSDTQYF. The DNA for the CDR3 is TGTGCCACCCTGGCTAGCGGGAGGCGGGGGGGGTCGGATACGCAGTATTTT. V usage is TRBV19 and J usage is TRBJ2-3; 11 bases line up with TRBD2. CDR1 LNHDA and CDR2 SQIVND come from the germline V gene (reference sequence). With V trimmed by 10 bases and J by 6 bases, 18 bases remained unmatched. The CDR3 runs 17 residues.

This clone appeared a single time. The J gene is TRBJ2-3, the V gene TRBV19; 12 nucleotides match TRBD2. Germline assignment: CDR1 LNHDA and CDR2 SQIVND (reference sequence). The CDR3 runs to 13 residues. The chain's CDR3 is CGSTSGRSDTQYF. The DNA for the CDR3 is TGTGGCAGCACTAGCGGGAGGTCAGATACGCAGTATTTT.

This clone appeared a few times. This chain links TRBV6-1 with TRBJ2-2, with TRBD1 identical over 7 bases. Germline V gene lookup returns CDR1 MNHNS and CDR2 SASEGT. Trimming removed 10 bases from V and 4 bases from J; junction bases left unmatched: 9. This CDR3 spans 14 amino acids. The CDR3 bases are TGTGCCACCATTGGACAGGCCTTCACCGGGGAGCTGTTTTTT. Translating gives CATIGQAFTGELFF.

At least ten counts were recorded for this clone. The genes are TRBV25-1 and TRBJ2-6; TRBD2 matches at 7 bases. Germline CDR1 MGHDK, CDR2 SYGVNS. This CDR3 is 17 amino acids long. The V gene end was trimmed by 4 bases and the J gene end by 0 bases; junction bases not matched to a gene: 6. The CDR3 loop is CASSVPAGISGANVLTF. CDR3 sequence (DNA): TGTGCCAGCAGTGTCCCAGCGGGAATCTCTGGGGCCAACGTCCTGACTTTC.

The table lists this clone with many counts. This chain uses TRBV9 with TRBJ1-2; D gene uncertain. Germline-derived CDR1 and CDR2 are SGDLS and YYNGEE. The CDR3 consists of 12 residues. Trimming removed 5 bases from V and 5 bases from J, with 10 bases in between. The DNA of the CDR3 is TGTGCCAGCAGGTCCCAGGAGTATGGCTACACCTTC. As protein: CASRSQEYGYTF.

A note on this clone: Germline is not matched at one junction end, which may reflect a read error. The chain is built from TRBV5-1 and TRBJ1-1; D is undetermined. This CDR3 has 14 residues. Looked up from germline, CDR1 is SGHRS and CDR2 is YFSETQ. In DNA form, the CDR3 reads TGCTCCAGCAGCTTGGGAGGGTGGAACACTGAAGCTTTCTTT. It is translated as CSSSLGGWNTEAFF. Full variable domain (missing parts from reference TRBV5-1 and TRBJ1-1): KAGVTQTPRYLIKTRGQQVTLSCSPISGHRSVSWYQQTPGQGLQFLFEYFSETQRNKGNFPGRFSGRQFSNSRSEMNVSTLELGDSALYLCSSSLGGWNTEAFFGQGTRLTVV.

There are many counts of this clone. This sequence joins TRBV12-3 or TRBV12-4 and TRBJ2-3, with D perhaps given as TRBD1 or TRBD2 (6 bases each). The CDR3 has 14 amino acids. The V end lost 5 bases, the J end lost 2 bases, and 11 bases lay between the germline ends. The CDR3: CASSDSGATDTQYF. The CDR3 DNA reads TGTGCCAGCAGTGACTCGGGGGCCACAGATACGCAGTATTTT.

This clone was recorded many times. A read error may be the cause here, since a much bigger clone is one base away. The chain employs TRBV11-2 and TRBJ2-7; the D call may be TRBD1 or TRBD2 (6 bases each). With 3 bases removed from V and 2 bases from J, the gap between germline ends came to 17 bases. The CDR3 has 16 amino acids. Germline-derived CDR1 and CDR2 are SGHAT and FQNNGV. The CDR3 sequence: CASSFGPGRGPYEQYF. CDR3 coding DNA: TGTGCCAGCAGCTTTGGCCCGGGACGGGGGCCCTACGAGCAGTACTTC.

This clone was seen many times. The V and J genes are TRBV12-3 or TRBV12-4 and TRBJ2-1; 8 positions match TRBD2. V trimming: 4 bases; J trimming: 5 bases; junction bases outside the gene matches: 10. This CDR3 has 16 amino acids. Written as DNA, the CDR3 is TGTGCCAGCAGTTCAATAAGCGGGAGCAGCGACAATGAGCAGTTCTTC. It specifies CASSSISGSSDNEQFF.

This clone was picked up many times. The chain uses TRBV4-3 and TRBJ2-7, with TRBD2 identical over 11 bases. V was clipped by 0 bases and J by 3 bases; unmatched bases: 4. Germline CDR1 LGHNA, CDR2 YSLEER. The length of the CDR3 is 16 residues. CDR3 amino acids: CASSQDDTSGSYEQYF. In DNA form, the CDR3 reads TGCGCCAGCAGCCAAGATGACACTAGCGGGAGCTACGAGCAGTACTTC.

This clone was observed at least ten times. This sequence joins TRBV20-1 and TRBJ2-7; TRBD1 matches at 9 bases. J was trimmed by 3 bases and V by 2 bases; bases with no gene match: 5. The CDR3 is 14 amino acids. Germline CDR1 reads DFQATT; CDR2 reads SNEGSKA (reference sequence). The CDR3 DNA is TGCAGTGCTAGACTAACAGGGGGCAACTACGAGCAGTACTTC. As protein: CSARLTGGNYEQYF.

This clone was seen a few times. The chain employs TRBV30 and TRBJ2-7, with 10 bases aligning to TRBD1. The J segment lost 5 bases and the V segment lost 2 bases, leaving 6 bases of the junction unmatched. The CDR3 is 14 residues long. Per germline, CDR1 GTSNPN and CDR2 SVGIG (reference sequence). DNA for the CDR3: TGTGCCTGGAGTCGGACAGGGGGAGGGGACGAGCAGTACTTC. Translation gives CAWSRTGGGDEQYF.

This chain joins TRBV6-1 and TRBJ1-1; 7 nucleotides align to TRBD1. V lost 7 bases to trimming and J lost 4 bases; unmatched junction nucleotides: 9. The CDR3 runs 14 residues. Germline V lookup: CDR1 MNHNS, CDR2 SASEGT. The CDR3, as DNA: TGTGCCAGCACGACAGGGATCGTAGGCACTGAAGCTTTCTTT. Its translation: CASTTGIVGTEAFF.

This clone occurred many times. J is TRBJ2-7 and V is TRBV7-2; weak D call: TRBD2 (6 bases). Trimming took off 2 bases at V and 6 bases at J, with 14 bases between the two ends. The germline gives CDR1 SGHTA, CDR2 FQGNSA. The CDR3 sequence is 14 residues long. For the CDR3, the DNA is TGTGCCAGCAGCTTACACGGGAGCGGGCTCGAGCAGTACTTC. It translates to CASSLHGSGLEQYF.

The chain couples TRBV20-1 to TRBJ1-5; 9 nucleotides align to TRBD1. The CDR3 contains 18 residues. CDR1 is DFQATT and CDR2 is SNEGSKA in the germline V gene (reference sequence). V gave up 4 bases and J gave up 2 bases; unmatched junction bases: 15. Here the CDR3 reads CSANLYRGPGGGNQPQHF. The CDR3 DNA is TGCAGTGCTAACCTATACAGGGGGCCCGGGGGAGGCAATCAGCCCCAGCATTTT.

Only a few counts were recorded for this clone. The chain joins TRBV6-1 to TRBJ2-7; D might be TRBD1 (6 bases). The V gene's germline CDR1 is MNHNS and CDR2 SASEGT. Deletions cut 4 bases from V and 2 bases from J, with 15 bases between. This CDR3 region has 15 residues. In nucleotides, the CDR3 is TGTGCCAGCAGTGTAGGACAGCTAAGTACCTACGAGCAGTACTTC. Its protein is CASSVGQLSTYEQYF.

In this sample, this clone turned up a few times. V gene TRBV19 combines with J gene TRBJ2-7; D is uncertain. The germline V gene has CDR1 LNHDA and CDR2 SQIVND (reference sequence). CDR3 size: 14 residues. V was trimmed by 3 bases and J by 0 bases, leaving 9 bases between them. The CDR3 region has the DNA TGTGCCAGTAGTATTGCGTCATACTCCTACGAGCAGTACTTC. Translating it yields CASSIASYSYEQYF.

This clone was seen at least ten times. The rearrangement uses TRBV2 and TRBJ2-1; 11 positions match TRBD2. Germline lookup yields CDR1 SNHLY and CDR2 FYNNEI. Unmatched junction bases numbered 9, after V lost 4 bases and J lost 10 bases. This CDR3 has 15 amino acids. CDR3 coding DNA: TGTGCCAGCAGTGTAGAGACTAGCGGGATCGGGGAGCAGTTCTTC. This gives the protein CASSVETSGIGEQFF.

This clone has only a few counts. The chain is built from TRBV18 and TRBJ2-7, with unresolved D. V was cut by 6 bases and J by 6 bases, with 12 bases left in between. Germline V gives CDR1 KGHSH, CDR2 LQKENI. This CDR3 has 12 residues. The CDR3 here is CASSGSSPEQYF. In nucleotides, the CDR3 is TGTGCCAGCTCCGGCAGCTCCCCCGAGCAGTACTTC.

The chain recombines TRBV2 with TRBJ2-1; the match to TRBD2 covers 9 bases. The CDR3 runs to 14 residues. Per germline, CDR1 SNHLY and CDR2 FYNNEI. V shed 6 bases, J shed 9 bases, and the junction held 9 bases outside the gene matches. CDR3 residues: CASRGSGRSGEQFF. For the CDR3, the DNA is TGTGCCAGCAGGGGTAGCGGGAGATCCGGTGAGCAGTTCTTC.

This clone was observed many times. The chain couples TRBV15 to TRBJ1-5; D possibly corresponds to TRBD1 (6 bases). The germline V and J ends were trimmed by 0 bases and 4 bases, with 13 bases remaining between them. Germline CDR1 LNHNV, CDR2 YYDKDF (reference sequence). The CDR3 runs 16 residues. CDR3 nucleotides: TGTGCCACCAGCAGAGAGCGGGACACGTATAATCAGCCCCAGCATTTT. Its translation is CATSRERDTYNQPQHF.

This clone was seen ten or more times. The chain uses TRBV7-8 and TRBJ1-2, with 8 bases matching TRBD1. CDR1 and CDR2 from the germline V gene are SGHVS and FQNEAQ. This CDR3 contains 15 residues. The V gene end was trimmed by 5 bases and the J gene end by 5 bases; junction bases not matched to a gene: 10. CDR3 DNA: TGTGCCAGCAGCCCAAGTTCAGGGGGCAGGTATGGCTACACCTTC. Its protein product is CASSPSSGGRYGYTF.

The CDR3 is CASTFGDGELFF. The CDR3 region has the DNA TGTGCCAGCACGTTCGGAGACGGGGAGCTGTTTTTT. The rearrangement links TRBV6-2 or TRBV6-3 to TRBJ2-2, with no clear D. CDR1 MNHEY and CDR2 SVGEGT come from the germline V gene. The CDR3 consists of 12 residues. The V end lost 7 bases, the J end lost 7 bases, and 10 bases lay between the germline ends.

This clone was counted many times. The chain has TRBV6-5 and TRBJ2-7, with D maybe TRBD2 (7 bases). Trimming cost V 2 bases and J 4 bases, with 15 bases left between them. Per the germline V gene, CDR1 is MNHEY and CDR2 is SVGAGI. This CDR3 comprises 15 residues. The CDR3 region is CASSYGGGIGYEQYF. The CDR3 region has the DNA TGTGCCAGCAGTTACGGGGGGGGCATCGGGTACGAGCAGTACTTC.